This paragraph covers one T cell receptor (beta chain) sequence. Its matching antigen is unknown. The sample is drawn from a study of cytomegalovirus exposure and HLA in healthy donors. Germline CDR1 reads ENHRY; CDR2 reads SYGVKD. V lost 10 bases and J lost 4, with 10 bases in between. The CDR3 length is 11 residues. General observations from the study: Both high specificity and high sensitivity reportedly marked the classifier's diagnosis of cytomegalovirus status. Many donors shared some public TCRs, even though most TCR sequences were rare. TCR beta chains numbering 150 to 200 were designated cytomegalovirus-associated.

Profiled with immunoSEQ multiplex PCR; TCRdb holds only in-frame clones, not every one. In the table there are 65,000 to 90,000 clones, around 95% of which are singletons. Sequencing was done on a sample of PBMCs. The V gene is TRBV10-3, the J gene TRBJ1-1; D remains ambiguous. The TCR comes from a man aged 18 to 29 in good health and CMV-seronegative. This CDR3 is CASGVGTEAFF. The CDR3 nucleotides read TGTGCCAGCGGAGTGGGCACTGAAGCTTTCTTT.